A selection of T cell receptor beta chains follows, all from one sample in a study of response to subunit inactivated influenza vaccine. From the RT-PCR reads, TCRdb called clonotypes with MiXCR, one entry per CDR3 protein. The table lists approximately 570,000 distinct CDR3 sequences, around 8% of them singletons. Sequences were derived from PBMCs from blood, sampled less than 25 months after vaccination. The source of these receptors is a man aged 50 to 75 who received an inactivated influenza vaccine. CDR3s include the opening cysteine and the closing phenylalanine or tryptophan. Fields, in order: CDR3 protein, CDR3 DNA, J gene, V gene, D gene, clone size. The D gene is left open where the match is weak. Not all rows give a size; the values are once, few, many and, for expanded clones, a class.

CASSVGTTHYEQYF TGTGCCAGCAGCGTAGGCACGACCCACTACGAGCAGTACTTC TRBJ2-7 TRBV9 NA NA
CASSLGRNTEAFF TGTGCCAGCAGCTTAGGCAGGAACACTGAAGCTTTCTTT TRBJ1-1 TRBV7-2 NA many
CASSLNPRNTIYF TGTGCCAGCAGCTTAAACCCGCGAAACACCATATATTTT TRBJ1-3 TRBV7-2 NA NA
CASSWVPTSGYDNEQFF TGTGCCAGCAGCTGGGTCCCGACTAGCGGGTACGACAATGAGCAGTTCTTC TRBJ2-1 TRBV11-2 TRBD2 few
CASSGWGTNNSPLHF TGTGCCAGCAGCGGGTGGGGGACCAATAATTCACCCCTCCACTTT TRBJ1-6 TRBV12-3/TRBV12-4 NA many
CASSYEGGYDKSGYTF TGTGCCAGCAGTTACGAGGGGGGGTATGATAAGTCTGGCTACACCTTC TRBJ1-2 TRBV27 NA few
CSVESLAGGLNIQYF TGCAGCGTTGAATCACTAGCGGGGGGGCTGAACATTCAGTACTTC TRBJ2-4 TRBV29-1 TRBD2 few
CSADSDKNIQYF TGCAGTGCTGACAGTGACAAAAACATTCAGTACTTC TRBJ2-4 TRBV20-1 NA few
CASSEGTGSGNTIYF TGCGCCAGCAGCGAAGGGACAGGGTCTGGAAACACCATATATTTT TRBJ1-3 TRBV4-3 TRBD1 few
CASSIGQDPSYF TGTGCCAGCAGCATAGGACAGGACCCTTCGTACTTC TRBJ2-5 TRBV7-2 TRBD1 NA
CASSLQTGVKYEQYF TGTGCCAGCAGCTTGCAGACAGGGGTTAAGTACGAGCAGTACTTC TRBJ2-7 TRBV3-1 TRBD1 few
CASSAPRQPQHF TGTGCCAGCAGTGCCCCTAGGCAGCCCCAGCATTTT TRBJ1-5 TRBV6-2/TRBV6-3 NA few
CASSSTGLAGAHEQYF TGTGCCAGCAGTTCCACGGGACTAGCGGGAGCCCACGAGCAGTACTTC TRBJ2-7 TRBV28 TRBD2 few
CASSLAWGSTDTQYF TGTGCCAGCAGCTTAGCTTGGGGCAGCACAGATACGCAGTATTTT TRBJ2-3 TRBV7-9 NA NA
CAISESYNTEAFF TGTGCCATCAGTGAGTCATATAACACTGAAGCTTTCTTT TRBJ1-1 TRBV10-3 NA NA
CASSSRDRVRVTEAFF TGTGCCAGCAGCTCCCGGGACAGGGTAAGGGTTACTGAAGCTTTCTTT TRBJ1-1 TRBV7-2 TRBD1 few
CASSPRRRKGEDTEAFF TGTGCCAGCAGCCCCCGGAGAAGGAAGGGGGAGGACACTGAAGCTTTCTTT TRBJ1-1 TRBV7-2 NA many
CSATPTATNEKLFF TGCAGTGCTACACCGACAGCAACTAATGAAAAACTGTTTTTT TRBJ1-4 TRBV20-1 NA NA
CSAGKGLGTEAFF TGCAGTGCCGGCAAGGGGCTTGGCACTGAAGCTTTCTTT TRBJ1-1 TRBV20-1 NA many
CSARQRGDYNEQFF TGCAGTGCTAGGCAGCGGGGGGATTACAATGAGCAGTTCTTC TRBJ2-1 TRBV20-1 TRBD2 few
CAISDGRVSYNEQFF TGTGCCATCAGTGACGGGAGGGTCTCCTACAATGAGCAGTTCTTC TRBJ2-1 TRBV10-3 TRBD2 many
CSSLRGQETQYF TGCAGCTCGTTGCGGGGCCAAGAGACCCAGTACTTC TRBJ2-5 TRBV29-1 NA many
CASSPAGGTGELFF TGTGCCAGCAGCCCCGCGGGTGGCACCGGGGAGCTGTTTTTT TRBJ2-2 TRBV11-2 NA many
CASSVAGLASYNEQFF TGTGCCAGCAGCGTAGCCGGACTAGCGTCCTACAATGAGCAGTTCTTC TRBJ2-1 TRBV9 TRBD2 NA
CASSQEWRVPLTQTDTQYF TGTGCCAGCAGCCAAGAATGGCGGGTGCCCCTCACGCAGACAGATACGCAGTATTTT TRBJ2-3 TRBV3-1 NA many